The T cell receptor beta chain under discussion was sequenced for a study of T cell responses to AZD1222 COVID-19 vaccine (dated by TCRdb to the early 2020s). With regard to the full study: A total of just over 230 trial participants underwent TCR sequencing, of whom nearly 210 had received two doses of AZD1222 and 26 had received two doses of the MenACWY control vaccine. Enrollment into the trials was organized by age into subgroups of 18-55, 56-69 and 70-plus years, and those subgroups contained about 160, 30 and 59 TCR-sequenced participants, respectively. The study at large found these results: Epitopes outside the regions mutated in the B.1.351 and B.1.1.7 variants were reportedly recognized by nearly half of the unique spike-specific TCRs. In the small 56-69-year group, the increase in depth fell short of significance, most likely because of low power. The whole spike protein was spanned by vaccine-associated CD4 TCRs, and dominant responses were seen in regions 160-218 and 743-854. Participants were mostly white British, with more females than males. The authors suggested clonal diversity may have been underestimated. Only a handful of AZD1222 recipients were SARS-CoV-2 seropositive at baseline, limiting conclusions about previously exposed vaccinees. Because no day 14 peak-response samples were available, the repertoires could be characterized only after the peak T cell response. Spike-specific TCR breadth and depth rose significantly after two AZD1222 doses compared with day 0 and with MenACWY recipients.

What this sample's time point label stands for: about 28 days (+/-7) after the second vaccine dose. AZD1222 recipients given second doses at about 4 weeks or at about 12 weeks were pooled, since spike-specific TCR depth and breadth were not found to differ between the two schedules. Vaccinee samples came from UK trials COV001 and COV002, including a single-blind randomized controlled phase 2/3 trial of AZD1222 (ChAdOx1 nCoV-19) in healthy adults. For TCRbeta chain sequencing, PBMC samples were collected from trial participants at day 0 and at day 28 after the second dose. Concerning this clone itself: The antigen this receptor binds is unknown. No base quality information exists; no much larger clone differs at one position.

The CDR3 regions of human TCRbeta chains were analyzed by immunosequencing. For the original study's pipeline: Repertoire TCRs were matched against a reference library of SARS-CoV-2-specific TCRs generated with the MIRA antigen-specificity platform. Breadth was defined as the fraction of unique TCRs that were SARS-CoV-2-associated, and depth was defined as the fraction of total T cells that were SARS-CoV-2-associated. Using the MIRA data, each spike-specific TCR was mapped to the spike region that the TCR reacts to and placed in a CD4 or CD8 class. Log10-transformed breadth and depth values were compared by one-way ANOVA with Sidak's multiple comparisons tests. Held by TCRdb, this immuneACCESS table contains in-frame sequences only and omits some clones. Under half of the omission traces to an unresolved V gene where checked; the cause of the rest is unknown. V, J and clone size were drawn from that table, and D and trimming were deduced from the DNA. The sample table shows 90,000 to 130,000 clones, and around nine tenths are seen once. Of the sample, more than 2% falls within the top ten clones.

Reading the germline V gene gives CDR1 SGHTA and CDR2 FQGNSA. The CDR3 contains 16 residues, cysteine and phenylalanine counted. The kept DNA is CDR3 alone, 48 bases in frame from the first base. V gives up 4 bases and J gives up 3 bases, and the segment between their germline ends measures 19 bases. This sequence originates from an adult who received the AZD1222 COVID-19 vaccine. Sequenced here: peripheral blood, sampled 28 days after the second AZD1222 dose. The chain uses TRBV7-2 and TRBJ2-7; TRBD1 might be the D gene, on 7 matching bases. The nucleotide sequence reads TGTGCCAGCAGCTCCCGTGGGGCAGGGGGGATCTACGAGCAGTACTTC. Its product reads: CASSSRGAGGIYEQYF.